This T cell receptor beta chain was recovered during a study of blood T cell repertoires in COVID-19. Study at large: Sources were T cells, B-cell-depleted T cells, or PBMCs; the material itself was cDNA or gDNA.

There are 19 residues in the CDR3. Methods used by the authors: Cell counts per sample came from amplifying reference gene primers. Repertoires were generated with immunoSEQ multiplex PCR, while TCRdb's copy carries only in-frame clones and drops some. The V and J calls and clone size were taken over from that table, and D and trimming were inferred from the DNA. The profile shows about 220,000 clones, approximately 82% of them singletons. The rearrangement joins TRBV1 to TRBJ2-1; the table assigns TRBD2, which was not confirmed against the DNA. TRBV1 is a known pseudogene. Sequenced sample: peripheral blood. The sequence came from a man between 40 and 49 years old who had recovered from COVID-19. This CDR3 reads CTSSQDPDLLAGVYYEQFF. CDR3 nucleotide sequence: TGCACCAGCAGCCAAGATCCGGACCTACTAGCGGGAGTTTACTATGAGCAGTTCTTC.